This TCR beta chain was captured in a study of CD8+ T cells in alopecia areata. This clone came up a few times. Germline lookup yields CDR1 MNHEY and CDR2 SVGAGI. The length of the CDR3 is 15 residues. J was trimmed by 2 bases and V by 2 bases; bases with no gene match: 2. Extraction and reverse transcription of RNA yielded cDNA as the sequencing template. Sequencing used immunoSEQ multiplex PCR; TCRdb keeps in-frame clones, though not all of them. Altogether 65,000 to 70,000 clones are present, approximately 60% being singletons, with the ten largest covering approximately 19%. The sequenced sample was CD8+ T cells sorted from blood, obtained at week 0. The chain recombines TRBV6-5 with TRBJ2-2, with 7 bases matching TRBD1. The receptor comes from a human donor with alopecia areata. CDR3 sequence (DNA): TGTGCCAGCAGTTACGACAGGGCAAACACCGGGGAGCTGTTTTTT. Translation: CASSYDRANTGELFF.